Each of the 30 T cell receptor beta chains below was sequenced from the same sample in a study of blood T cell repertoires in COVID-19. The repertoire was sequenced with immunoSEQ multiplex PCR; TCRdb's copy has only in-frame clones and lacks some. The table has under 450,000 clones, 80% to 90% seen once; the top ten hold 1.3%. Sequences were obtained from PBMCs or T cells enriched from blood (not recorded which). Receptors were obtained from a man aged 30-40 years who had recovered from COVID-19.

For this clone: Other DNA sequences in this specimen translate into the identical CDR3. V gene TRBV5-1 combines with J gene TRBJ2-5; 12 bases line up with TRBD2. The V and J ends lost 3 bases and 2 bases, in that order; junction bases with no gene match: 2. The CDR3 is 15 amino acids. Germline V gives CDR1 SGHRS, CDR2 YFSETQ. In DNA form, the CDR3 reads TGCGCCAGCAGCTCTGGACTAGCGGGGCAAGAGACCCAGTACTTC. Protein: CASSSGLAGQETQYF.

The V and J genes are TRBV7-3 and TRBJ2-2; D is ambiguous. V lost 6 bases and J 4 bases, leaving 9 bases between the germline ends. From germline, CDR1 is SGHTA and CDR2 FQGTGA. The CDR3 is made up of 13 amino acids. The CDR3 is CASSSGSTGELFF. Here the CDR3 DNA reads TGTGCCAGCAGTTCAGGATCCACCGGGGAGCTGTTTTTT.

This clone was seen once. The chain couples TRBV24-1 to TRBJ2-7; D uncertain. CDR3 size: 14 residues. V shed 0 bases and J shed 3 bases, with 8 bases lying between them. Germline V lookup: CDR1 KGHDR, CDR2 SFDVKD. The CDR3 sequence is CATSDLTRSYEQYF. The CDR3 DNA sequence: TGTGCCACCAGTGATTTGACAAGGAGCTACGAGCAGTACTTC.

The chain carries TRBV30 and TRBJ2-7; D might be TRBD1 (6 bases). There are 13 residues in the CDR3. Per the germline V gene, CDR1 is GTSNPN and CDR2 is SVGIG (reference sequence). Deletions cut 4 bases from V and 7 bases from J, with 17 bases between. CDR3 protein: CAWTRDTRVEQYF. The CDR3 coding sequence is TGTGCCTGGACTCGGGACACACGGGTGGAGCAGTACTTC.

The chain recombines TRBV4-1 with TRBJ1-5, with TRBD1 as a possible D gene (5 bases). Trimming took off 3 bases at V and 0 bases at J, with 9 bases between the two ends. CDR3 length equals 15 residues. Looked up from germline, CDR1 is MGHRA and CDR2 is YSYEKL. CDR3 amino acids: CASSQTDTSNQPQHF. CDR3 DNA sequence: TGCGCCAGCAGCCAGACAGATACTAGCAATCAGCCCCAGCATTTT.

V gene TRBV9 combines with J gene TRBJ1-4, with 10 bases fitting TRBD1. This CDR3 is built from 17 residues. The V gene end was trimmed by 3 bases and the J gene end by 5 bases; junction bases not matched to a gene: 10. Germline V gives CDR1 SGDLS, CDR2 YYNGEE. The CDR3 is CASSAPGQGFGNEKLFF. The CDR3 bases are TGTGCCAGCAGCGCGCCGGGACAGGGGTTTGGGAATGAAAAACTGTTTTTT.

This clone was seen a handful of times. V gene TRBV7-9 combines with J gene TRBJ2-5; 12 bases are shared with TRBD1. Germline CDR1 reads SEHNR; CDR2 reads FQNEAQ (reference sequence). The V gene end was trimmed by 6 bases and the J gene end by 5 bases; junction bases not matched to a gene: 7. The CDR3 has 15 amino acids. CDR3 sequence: CASSRDRGLEETQYF. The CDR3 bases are TGTGCCAGCAGTCGGGACAGGGGGCTGGAGGAGACCCAGTACTTC.

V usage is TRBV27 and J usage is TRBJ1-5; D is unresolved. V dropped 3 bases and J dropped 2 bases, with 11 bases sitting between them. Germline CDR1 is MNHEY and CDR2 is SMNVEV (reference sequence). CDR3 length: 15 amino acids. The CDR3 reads CASSFRGMGNQPQHF. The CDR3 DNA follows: TGTGCCAGCAGTTTCCGAGGGATGGGCAATCAGCCCCAGCATTTT.

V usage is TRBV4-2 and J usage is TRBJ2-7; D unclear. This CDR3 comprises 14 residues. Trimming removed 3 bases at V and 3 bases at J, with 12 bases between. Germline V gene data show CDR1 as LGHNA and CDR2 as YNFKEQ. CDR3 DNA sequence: TGTGCCAGCAGCCAGCCCGGTCAGGACTACGAGCAGTACTTC. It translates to CASSQPGQDYEQYF.

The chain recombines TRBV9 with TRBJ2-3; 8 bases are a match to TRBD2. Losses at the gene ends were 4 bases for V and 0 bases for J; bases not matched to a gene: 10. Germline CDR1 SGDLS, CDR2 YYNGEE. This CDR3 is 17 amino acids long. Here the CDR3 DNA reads TGTGCCAGCAGCTTACTAAGCGGGAGTTCGAGCACAGATACGCAGTATTTT. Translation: CASSLLSGSSSTDTQYF.

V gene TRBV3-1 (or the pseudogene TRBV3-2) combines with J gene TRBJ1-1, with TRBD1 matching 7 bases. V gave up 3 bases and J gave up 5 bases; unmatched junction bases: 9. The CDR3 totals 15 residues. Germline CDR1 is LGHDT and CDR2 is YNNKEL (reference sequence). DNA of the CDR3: TGTGCCAGCAGCCAGGCGACAGGGCCGTGGACTGAAGCTTTCTTT. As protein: CASSQATGPWTEAFF.

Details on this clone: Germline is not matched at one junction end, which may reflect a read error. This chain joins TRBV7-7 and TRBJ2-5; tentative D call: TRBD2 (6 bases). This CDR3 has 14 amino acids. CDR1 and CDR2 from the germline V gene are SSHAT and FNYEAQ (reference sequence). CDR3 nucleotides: TGTGCTAGCAGCTTAGGTAGCGGACAAGAGACCCAGTACTTC. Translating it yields CASSLGSGQETQYF. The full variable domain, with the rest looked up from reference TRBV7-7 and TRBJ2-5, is GAGVSQSPRYKVTKRGQDVTLRCDPISSHATLYWYQQALGQGPEFLTYFNYEAQPDKSGLPSDRFSAERPEGSISTLTIQRTEQRDSAMYRCASSLGSGQETQYFGPGTRLLVL.

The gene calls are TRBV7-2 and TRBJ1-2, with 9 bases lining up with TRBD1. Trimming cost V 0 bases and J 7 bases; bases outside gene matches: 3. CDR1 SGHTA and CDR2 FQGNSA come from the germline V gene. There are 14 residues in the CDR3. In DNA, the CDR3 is TGTGCCAGCAGCTTAGCAACAGGGGGCGGTGGCTACACCTTC. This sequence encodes CASSLATGGGGYTF.

This CDR3 reads CASTGRSTGNTIYF. CDR3 bases: TGTGCCTCGACAGGGAGGTCCACTGGAAACACCATATATTTT. The J gene is TRBJ1-3, the V gene TRBV30; 7 bases are a match to TRBD1. Looked up from germline, CDR1 is GTSNPN and CDR2 is SVGIG (reference sequence). Germline trimming cut 7 bases from V and 2 bases from J; bases unmatched to any gene: 8. This CDR3 is built from 14 residues.

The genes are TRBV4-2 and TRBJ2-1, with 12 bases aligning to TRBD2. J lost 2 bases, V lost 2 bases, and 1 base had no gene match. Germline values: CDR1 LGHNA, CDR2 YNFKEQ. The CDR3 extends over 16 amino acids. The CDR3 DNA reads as TGTGCCAGCAGCCAATCTAGCGGGGGGGCCTACAATGAGCAGTTCTTC. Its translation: CASSQSSGGAYNEQFF.

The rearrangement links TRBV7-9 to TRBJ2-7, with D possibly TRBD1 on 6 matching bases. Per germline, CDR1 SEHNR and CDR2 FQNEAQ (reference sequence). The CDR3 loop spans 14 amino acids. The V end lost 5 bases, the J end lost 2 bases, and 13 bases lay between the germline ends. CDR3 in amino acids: CASSLGTWTYEQYF. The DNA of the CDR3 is TGTGCCAGCAGCCTAGGGACATGGACCTACGAGCAGTACTTC.

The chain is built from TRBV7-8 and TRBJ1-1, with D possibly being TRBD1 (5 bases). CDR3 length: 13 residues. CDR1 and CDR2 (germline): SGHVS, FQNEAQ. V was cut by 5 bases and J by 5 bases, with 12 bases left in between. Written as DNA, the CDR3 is TGTGCCAGCAGCCGTGGGGGGAGGACTGAAGCTTTCTTT. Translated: CASSRGGRTEAFF.

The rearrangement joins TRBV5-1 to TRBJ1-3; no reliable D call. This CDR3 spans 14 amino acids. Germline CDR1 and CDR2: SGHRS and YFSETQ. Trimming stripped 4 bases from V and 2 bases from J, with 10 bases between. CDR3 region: CASSAAVPGNTIYF. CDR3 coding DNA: TGCGCCAGCAGCGCGGCGGTCCCTGGAAACACCATATATTTT.

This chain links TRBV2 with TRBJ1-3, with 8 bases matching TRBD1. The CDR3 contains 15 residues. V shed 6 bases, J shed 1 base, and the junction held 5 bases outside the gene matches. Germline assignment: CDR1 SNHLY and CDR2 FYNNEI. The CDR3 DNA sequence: TGTGCCAGCAGGGCGGGACAGGCGTCTGGAAACACCATATATTTT. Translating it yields CASRAGQASGNTIYF.

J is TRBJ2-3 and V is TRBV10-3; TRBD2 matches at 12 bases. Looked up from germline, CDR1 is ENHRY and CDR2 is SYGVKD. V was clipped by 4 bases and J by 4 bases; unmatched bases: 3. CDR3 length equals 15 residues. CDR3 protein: CAISGLAGGPDTQYF. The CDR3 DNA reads TGTGCCATCAGTGGTCTAGCGGGGGGGCCAGATACGCAGTATTTT.

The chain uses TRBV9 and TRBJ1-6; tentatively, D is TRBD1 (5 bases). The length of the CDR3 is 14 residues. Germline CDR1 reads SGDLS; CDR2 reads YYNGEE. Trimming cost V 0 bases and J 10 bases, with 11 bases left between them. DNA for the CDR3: TGTGCCAGCAGCGTAGGGGGGGTGGACTCACCCCTCCACTTT. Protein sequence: CASSVGGVDSPLHF.

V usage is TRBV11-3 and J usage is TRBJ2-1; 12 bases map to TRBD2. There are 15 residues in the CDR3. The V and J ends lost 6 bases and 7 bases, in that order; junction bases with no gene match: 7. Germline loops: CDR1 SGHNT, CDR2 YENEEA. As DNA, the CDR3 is TGTGCCAGCAGTCCCCGACTAGCGGGAGCGAATGAGCAGTTCTTC. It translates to CASSPRLAGANEQFF. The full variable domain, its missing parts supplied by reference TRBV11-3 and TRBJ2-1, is EAGVVQSPRYKIIEKKQPVAFWCNPISGHNTLYWYLQNLGQGPELLIRYENEEAVDDSQLPKDRFSAERLKGVDSTLKIQPAELGDSAVYLCASSPRLAGANEQFFGPGTRLTVL.

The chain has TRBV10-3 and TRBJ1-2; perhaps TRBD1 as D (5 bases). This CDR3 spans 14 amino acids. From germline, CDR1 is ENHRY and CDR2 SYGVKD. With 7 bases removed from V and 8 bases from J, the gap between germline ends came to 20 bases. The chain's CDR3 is CAITGTRSDRGYTF. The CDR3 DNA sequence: TGTGCCATCACTGGGACTCGATCCGACCGGGGCTACACCTTC.

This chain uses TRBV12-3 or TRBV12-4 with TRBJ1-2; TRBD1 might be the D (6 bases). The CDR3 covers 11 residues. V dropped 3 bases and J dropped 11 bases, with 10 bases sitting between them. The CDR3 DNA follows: TGTGCCAGCAGTTTGTCCCAGGGGTACACCTTC. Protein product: CASSLSQGYTF.

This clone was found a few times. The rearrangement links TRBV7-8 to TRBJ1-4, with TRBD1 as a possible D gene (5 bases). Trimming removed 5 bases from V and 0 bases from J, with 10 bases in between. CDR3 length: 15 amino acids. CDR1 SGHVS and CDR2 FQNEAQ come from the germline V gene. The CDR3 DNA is TGTGCCAGCAGCCTCTACAGGCCAACTAATGAAAAACTGTTTTTT. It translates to CASSLYRPTNEKLFF.

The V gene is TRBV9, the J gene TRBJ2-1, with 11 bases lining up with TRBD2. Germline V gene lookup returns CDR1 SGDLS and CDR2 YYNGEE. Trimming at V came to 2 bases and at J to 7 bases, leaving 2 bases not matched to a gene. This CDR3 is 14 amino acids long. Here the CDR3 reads CASSVSGGVNEQFF. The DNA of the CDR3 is TGTGCCAGCAGCGTTAGCGGGGGGGTGAATGAGCAGTTCTTC.

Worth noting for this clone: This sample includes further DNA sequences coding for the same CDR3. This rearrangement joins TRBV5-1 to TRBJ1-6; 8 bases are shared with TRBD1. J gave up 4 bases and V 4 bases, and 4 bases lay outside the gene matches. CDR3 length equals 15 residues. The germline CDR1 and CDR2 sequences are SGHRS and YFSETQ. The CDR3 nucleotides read TGCGCCAGCAGCGTCAGGACAGGGTATAATTCACCCCTCCACTTT. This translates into CASSVRTGYNSPLHF.

Written as DNA, the CDR3 is TGTGCCAGTACAACAGGGAAAGGAAGGATCTCACCCCTCCACTTT. This codes for CASTTGKGRISPLHF. V and J are TRBV18 and TRBJ1-6, with TRBD1 as a possible D gene (6 bases). Germline CDR1 KGHSH, CDR2 LQKENI. The CDR3 has 15 amino acids. V dropped 9 bases and J dropped 10 bases, with 22 bases sitting between them.

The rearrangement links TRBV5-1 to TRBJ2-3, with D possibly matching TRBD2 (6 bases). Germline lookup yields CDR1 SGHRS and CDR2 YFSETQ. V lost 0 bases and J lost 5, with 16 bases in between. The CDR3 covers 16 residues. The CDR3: CASSLAVVRGGDTQYF. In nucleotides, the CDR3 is TGCGCCAGCAGCTTGGCCGTGGTAAGGGGAGGAGATACGCAGTATTTT.

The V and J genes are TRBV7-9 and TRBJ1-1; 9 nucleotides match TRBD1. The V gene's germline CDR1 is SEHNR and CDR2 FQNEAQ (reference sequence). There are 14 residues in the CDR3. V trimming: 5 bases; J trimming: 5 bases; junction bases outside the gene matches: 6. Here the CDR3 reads CASSTGQGRTEAFF. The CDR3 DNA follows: TGTGCCAGCAGCACAGGACAGGGGAGGACTGAAGCTTTCTTT.